The T cell receptor (beta chain) described here comes from a study of T-cell reconstitution after alpha-beta-depleted transplantation in children. Points from the study as a whole: It was surviving recipient T cells and thymic progenitors that gave some patients high TCRbeta diversity at day 60. Fresh T-cell production supplied most of the T-cell counts and diversity seen one year after transplant. Two months or so post-transplant, alpha-beta T cells reportedly derived from several hundred expanded graft clones.

This CDR3 contains 11 residues. Looked up from germline, CDR1 is DFQATT and CDR2 is SNEGSKA (reference sequence). The germline V and J ends were trimmed by 5 bases and 4 bases, with 8 bases remaining between them. Molecular barcoding with unique molecular identifiers was used for the TCRbeta library. A single record per CDR3 protein comes from TCRdb applying MiXCR to the PCR reads. The sample holds around 700,000 distinct CDR3 sequences, around 13% seen once. The sample holds many counts of this clonotype. The target antigen is unknown. The rearrangement uses TRBV20-1 and TRBJ1-2; unclear D gene. The material sequenced was PBMCs, taken before TCRalphabeta/CD19-depleted stem cell transplant. This clonotype was sampled from a girl aged 2-10 years with congenital amegakaryocytic thrombocytopenia, due to receive a stem cell transplant. The CDR3 DNA is TGCAGTGCTCTGTTCGGCTATGGCTACACCTTC. It is translated as CSALFGYGYTF.